This TCR beta chain was sequenced for a study of cytomegalovirus exposure and HLA in healthy donors. Findings of the study overall: V- and J-gene trimming in TCR beta was tied to a missense DCLRE1C variant by an analysis performed later.

This clone was recorded only once. What it binds is not known. With 60 Vbeta and 13 Jbeta primers, the PCR was carried out. Sequencing was performed with immunoSEQ multiplex PCR; in TCRdb, only in-frame clones are kept and a portion is missing. The repertoire holds about 140,000 clones, with roughly two thirds as singletons. Sequenced material: PBMCs. This receptor was obtained from a woman in her forties in good health and CMV-seronegative.

The CDR3 DNA is TGTGCCATCAGTGAGTCGTTCTACCGGCGGAGGTTCGATAATTCACCCCTCCACTTT. This translates into CAISESFYRRRFDNSPLHF. The rearrangement joins TRBV10-3 to TRBJ1-6; D ambiguous. CDR1 and CDR2 from the germline V gene are ENHRY and SYGVKD. CDR3 length equals 19 residues. V was cut by 0 bases and J by 5 bases, with 20 bases left in between.